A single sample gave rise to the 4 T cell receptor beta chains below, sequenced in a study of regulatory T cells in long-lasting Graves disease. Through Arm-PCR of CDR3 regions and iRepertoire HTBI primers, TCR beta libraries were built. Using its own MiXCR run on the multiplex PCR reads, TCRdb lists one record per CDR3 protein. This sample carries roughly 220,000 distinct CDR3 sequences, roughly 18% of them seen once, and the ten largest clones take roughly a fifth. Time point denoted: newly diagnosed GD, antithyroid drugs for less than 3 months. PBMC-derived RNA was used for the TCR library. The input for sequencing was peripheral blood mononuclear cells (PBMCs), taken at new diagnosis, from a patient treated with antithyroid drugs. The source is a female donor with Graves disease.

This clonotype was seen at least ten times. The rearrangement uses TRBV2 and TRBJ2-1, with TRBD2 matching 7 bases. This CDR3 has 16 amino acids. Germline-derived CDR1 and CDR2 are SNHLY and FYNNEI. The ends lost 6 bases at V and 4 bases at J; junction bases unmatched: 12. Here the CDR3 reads CASRTWRDYRYNEQFF. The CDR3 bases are TGTGCCAGCAGGACGTGGAGGGACTATCGGTACAATGAGCAGTTCTTC. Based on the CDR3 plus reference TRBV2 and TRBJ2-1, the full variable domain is EPEVTQTPSHQVTQMGQEVILRCVPISNHLYFYWYRQILGQKVEFLVSFYNNEISEKSEIFDDQFSVERPDGSNFTLKIRSTKLEDSAMYFCASRTWRDYRYNEQFFGPGTRLTVL.

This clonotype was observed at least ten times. Here the CDR3 DNA reads TGCAGTGCTAGTCGGACAGGACAAGAGACCCAGTACTTC. This sequence encodes CSASRTGQETQYF. The chain combines TRBV20-1 with TRBJ2-5; TRBD1 aligns across 7 bases. V trimming: 3 bases; J trimming: 2 bases; junction bases outside the gene matches: 3. This CDR3 region has 13 residues. CDR1 is DFQATT, CDR2 SNEGSKA, per germline (reference sequence).

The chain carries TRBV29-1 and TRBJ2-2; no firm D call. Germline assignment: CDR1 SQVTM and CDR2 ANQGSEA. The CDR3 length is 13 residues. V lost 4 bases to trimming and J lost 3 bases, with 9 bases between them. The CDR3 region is CSVGKTYTGELFF. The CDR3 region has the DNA TGCAGCGTTGGAAAGACTTACACCGGGGAGCTGTTTTTT.

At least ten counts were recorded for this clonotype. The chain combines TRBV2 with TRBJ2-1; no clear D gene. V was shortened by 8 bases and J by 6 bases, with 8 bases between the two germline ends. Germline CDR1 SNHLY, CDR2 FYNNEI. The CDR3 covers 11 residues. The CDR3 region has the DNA TGTGCCAGCCTCTCAAGCAATGAGCAGTTCTTC. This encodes CASLSSNEQFF. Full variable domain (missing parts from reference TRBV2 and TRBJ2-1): EPEVTQTPSHQVTQMGQEVILRCVPISNHLYFYWYRQILGQKVEFLVSFYNNEISEKSEIFDDQFSVERPDGSNFTLKIRSTKLEDSAMYFCASLSSNEQFFGPGTRLTVL.